The 25 T cell receptor beta chains reported below all come from one sample, sequenced in a study of T cells in localized non-small cell lung cancer. Profiling relied on immunoSEQ multiplex PCR, and the TCRdb table lists in-frame clones only, not all of them. The table records some 22,000 clones, over 75% of them present only once. The material sequenced was peripheral blood, taken before any cancer treatment. The receptors were gathered from a male donor older than 55 with stage I squamous cell lung carcinoma.

This clone was found a few times. The V call is TRBV7-6, the J call TRBJ2-5; 11 nucleotides match TRBD2. The CDR3 is 16 residues long. The V segment lost 5 bases and the J segment 2 bases; nucleotides outside the gene matches: 7. The germline CDR1 and CDR2 sequences are SGHVS and FNYEAQ. The CDR3 reads CASSPLTSGVQETQYF. CDR3 nucleotides: TGTGCCAGCAGCCCCTTGACTAGCGGGGTACAAGAGACCCAGTACTTC.

The chain has TRBV7-2 and TRBJ1-6; 7 nucleotides line up with TRBD1. The J segment lost 9 bases and the V segment lost 3 bases, leaving 2 bases of the junction unmatched. CDR3 length: 13 amino acids. The V gene's germline CDR1 is SGHTA and CDR2 FQGNSA. This CDR3 reads CASSFQGGSPLHF. The CDR3 coding sequence is TGTGCCAGCAGCTTCCAGGGGGGTTCACCCCTCCACTTT. The variable domain in full, completed from reference TRBV7-2 and TRBJ1-6, reads GAGVSQSPSNKVTEKGKDVELRCDPISGHTALYWYRQSLGQGLEFLIYFQGNSAPDKSGLPSDRFSAERTGGSVSTLTIQRTQQEDSAVYLCASSFQGGSPLHFGNGTRLTVT.

The chain joins TRBV2 to TRBJ2-7; 10 nucleotides agree with TRBD1. The CDR3 totals 17 residues. Germline CDR1 reads SNHLY; CDR2 reads FYNNEI. V trimming: 4 bases; J trimming: 0 bases; junction bases outside the gene matches: 9. For the CDR3, the DNA is TGTGCCAGCAGTGGTCCCGGGACAGGGGCCGGCTCCTACGAGCAGTACTTC. This gives the protein CASSGPGTGAGSYEQYF. The complete variable domain, with remaining parts taken from reference TRBV2 and TRBJ2-7, reads EPEVTQTPSHQVTQMGQEVILRCVPISNHLYFYWYRQILGQKVEFLVSFYNNEISEKSEIFDDQFSVERPDGSNFTLKIRSTKLEDSAMYFCASSGPGTGAGSYEQYFGPGTRLTVT.

The chain links TRBV5-4 to TRBJ2-5; 11 bases are a match to TRBD2. This CDR3 spans 14 amino acids. Germline V lookup: CDR1 SGHNT, CDR2 YYREEE (reference sequence). J gave up 5 bases and V 4 bases, and 4 bases lay outside the gene matches. The CDR3 DNA sequence: TGTGCCAGCAGCCTAGCGGGGGGAGGGGAGACCCAGTACTTC. Protein: CASSLAGGGETQYF.

This clone ranks as medium-sized. V and J are TRBV6-1 and TRBJ1-6, with unresolved D. V was trimmed by 8 bases and J by 7 bases, leaving 12 bases between them. Germline V CDR1 and CDR2: MNHNS, SASEGT. The CDR3 totals 13 residues. CDR3 loop: CASSGVGNSPLHF. The DNA of the CDR3 is TGTGCCAGCTCAGGAGTCGGGAATTCACCCCTCCACTTT.

V is TRBV18 and J is TRBJ2-2; no firm D call. Trimming removed 0 bases at V and 4 bases at J, with 9 bases between. The germline CDR1 and CDR2 sequences are KGHSH and LQKENI. CDR3 length: 15 amino acids. The CDR3 is CASSPPGPITGELFF. The CDR3 bases are TGTGCCAGCTCACCACCTGGCCCGATCACCGGGGAGCTGTTTTTT.

The chain links TRBV7-8 to TRBJ2-1; 15 bases align to TRBD2. The CDR3 covers 19 residues. Germline trimming cut 0 bases from V and 1 base from J; bases unmatched to any gene: 4. Germline CDR1 reads SGHVS; CDR2 reads FQNEAQ. The CDR3 protein is CASSLAPGLAGGSYNEQFF. The CDR3 coding sequence is TGTGCCAGCAGCTTAGCTCCGGGACTAGCGGGGGGATCCTACAATGAGCAGTTCTTC.

This clone came up a few times. The chain employs TRBV19 and TRBJ1-5, with D perhaps TRBD1 (5 bases). Trimming removed 1 base at V and 7 bases at J, with 5 bases between. Per germline, CDR1 LNHDA and CDR2 SQIVND (reference sequence). The length of the CDR3 is 12 residues. The CDR3 DNA sequence: TGTGCCAGTAGTATAGCAGGGCAGCCCCAGCATTTT. Protein product: CASSIAGQPQHF.

This clone was counted a single time. The chain joins TRBV5-1 to TRBJ2-2, with D possibly matching TRBD2 (6 bases). This CDR3 region has 15 residues. In germline, CDR1 is SGHRS, CDR2 YFSETQ. The ends were cut back, 3 bases at V and 5 bases at J, with 14 bases in the middle. The CDR3 loop is CASSWEAGPTGELFF. The CDR3 DNA follows: TGCGCCAGCAGCTGGGAGGCAGGCCCAACCGGGGAGCTGTTTTTT.

V and J are TRBV9 and TRBJ1-1, with D possibly TRBD1 on 6 matching bases. CDR3 length: 13 amino acids. Trimming removed 4 bases at V and 5 bases at J, with 12 bases between. Per germline, CDR1 SGDLS and CDR2 YYNGEE. This CDR3 reads CASSFTGSTEAFF. CDR3 bases: TGTGCCAGCAGCTTTACAGGGAGTACTGAAGCTTTCTTT.

The J gene is TRBJ2-5, the V gene TRBV5-1; 10 positions agree with TRBD1. Germline V gene data show CDR1 as SGHRS and CDR2 as YFSETQ. This CDR3 has 16 amino acids. Trimming at V came to 3 bases and at J to 4 bases, leaving 9 bases not matched to a gene. CDR3 sequence: CASSSAPRDRGETQYF. The CDR3 region has the DNA TGCGCCAGCAGCTCCGCTCCCCGGGACAGGGGAGAGACCCAGTACTTC.

The rearrangement links TRBV6-5 to TRBJ1-5; D perhaps matches TRBD1 (5 bases). This CDR3 is built from 15 residues. The germline CDR1 and CDR2 sequences are MNHEY and SVGAGI. The V gene lost 6 bases and the J gene lost 2 bases, with 14 bases spanning the gap. The CDR3 reads CASRYGDRRNQPQHF. DNA for the CDR3: TGTGCCAGCAGGTATGGCGACAGACGCAATCAGCCCCAGCATTTT.

V gene TRBV29-1 combines with J gene TRBJ1-2, with TRBD1 matching 7 bases. Losses at the gene ends were 4 bases for V and 8 bases for J; bases not matched to a gene: 4. This CDR3 is built from 11 residues. Germline values: CDR1 SQVTM, CDR2 ANQGSEA. The CDR3 loop reads CSVGQGWGYTF. The CDR3 DNA sequence: TGCAGCGTTGGACAGGGCTGGGGCTACACCTTC.

The V gene is TRBV5-1, the J gene TRBJ2-7, with TRBD2 matching 8 bases. J gave up 6 bases and V 4 bases, and 6 bases lay outside the gene matches. CDR1 and CDR2 from the germline V gene are SGHRS and YFSETQ. This CDR3 is built from 13 residues. CDR3 sequence reads: CASSPGRAAEQYF. The CDR3 DNA follows: TGCGCCAGCAGCCCCGGGAGGGCCGCCGAGCAGTACTTC.

The chain uses TRBV11-2 and TRBJ2-1, with D unresolved. The length of the CDR3 is 13 residues. Between the trimmed V and J ends, which lost 1 base and 7 bases, there was a span of 8 bases. Germline CDR1 is SGHAT and CDR2 is FQNNGV. The CDR3 sequence: CASSLALRNEQFF. CDR3 in DNA: TGTGCCAGCAGCTTAGCCCTGCGGAATGAGCAGTTCTTC.

The rearrangement joins TRBV6-5 to TRBJ2-3; no definite D call. CDR1 MNHEY and CDR2 SVGAGI come from the germline V gene. Deletions cut 2 bases from V and 4 bases from J, with 10 bases between. This CDR3 comprises 14 residues. The CDR3 nucleotides are TGTGCCAGCAGTTACAGACAAAGAGCAGATACGCAGTATTTT. Translating gives CASSYRQRADTQYF.

The V gene is TRBV21-1, the J gene TRBJ2-5; the DNA was not used to check the table's D call, TRBD2. TRBV21-1 is flagged as a pseudogene. This CDR3 has 18 residues. CDR3 in amino acids: CASSCLGGSGKDQETQYF. The CDR3 DNA is TGTGCCAGCAGCTGCCTGGGGGGGAGCGGGAAGGACCAAGAGACCCAGTACTTC.

This chain links TRBV7-8 with TRBJ2-3, with 14 nucleotides matching TRBD2. The V gene's germline CDR1 is SGHVS and CDR2 FQNEAQ. This CDR3 is built from 17 residues. After removal of 5 bases from V and 3 bases from J, the junction contained 7 bases not matched to a gene. In DNA form, the CDR3 reads TGTGCCAGCAGCCCTCGACTAGCGGGAGGGGGGACAGATACGCAGTATTTT. As protein: CASSPRLAGGGTDTQYF.

This clone was recorded once. The chain joins TRBV10-3 to TRBJ1-1, with a tentative D call TRBD1 (5 bases). With 7 bases removed from V and 1 base from J, the gap between germline ends came to 10 bases. The CDR3 loop spans 13 amino acids. Germline V gene data show CDR1 as ENHRY and CDR2 as SYGVKD. Here the CDR3 reads CAIMGRGNTEAFF. CDR3 bases: TGTGCCATCATGGGGCGGGGGAACACTGAAGCTTTCTTT.

The V call is TRBV7-6, the J call TRBJ2-1; D gene ambiguous. The CDR3 sequence is 16 residues long. Looked up from germline, CDR1 is SGHVS and CDR2 is FNYEAQ. V gave up 5 bases and J gave up 0 bases, with 14 bases separating them. CDR3 region: CASSQQSAGSYNEQFF. The DNA of the CDR3 is TGTGCCAGCAGCCAACAAAGCGCAGGCTCCTACAATGAGCAGTTCTTC.

This chain connects TRBV19 to TRBJ1-2, with 8 bases identical to TRBD1. The CDR3 length is 11 residues. The germline V gene has CDR1 LNHDA and CDR2 SQIVND (reference sequence). The J segment lost 7 bases and the V segment lost 8 bases, leaving 3 bases of the junction unmatched. In nucleotides, the CDR3 is TGTGCCAGTTACAGGGGGGGTGGCTACACCTTC. Its translation: CASYRGGGYTF. Full variable domain (outside the CDR3, taken from reference TRBV19 and TRBJ1-2): DGGITQSPKYLFRKEGQNVTLSCEQNLNHDAMYWYRQDPGQGLRLIYYSQIVNDFQKGDIAEGYSVSREKKESFPLTVTSAQKNPTAFYLCASYRGGGYTFGSGTRLTVV.

The CDR3 sequence: CASSQDPRSDYGYTF. DNA of the CDR3: TGCGCCAGCAGCCAAGATCCTCGTTCGGACTATGGCTACACCTTC. V is TRBV4-1 and J is TRBJ1-2; D unclear. Trimming cost V 0 bases and J 3 bases, with 11 bases left between them. The CDR3 runs 15 residues. Germline lookup yields CDR1 MGHRA and CDR2 YSYEKL.

The chain has TRBV7-9 and TRBJ1-2, with D maybe TRBD1 (6 bases). Germline CDR1 is SEHNR and CDR2 is FQNEAQ (reference sequence). The CDR3 totals 16 residues. Trimming removed 5 bases at V and 8 bases at J, with 24 bases between. The CDR3 spells CASSLTAFEGGKGYTF. The CDR3 DNA reads TGTGCCAGCAGCCTAACCGCGTTCGAGGGGGGGAAAGGCTACACCTTC. The whole variable domain, remainder taken from reference TRBV7-9 and TRBJ1-2, is DTGVSQNPRHKITKRGQNVTFRCDPISEHNRLYWYRQTLGQGPEFLTYFQNEAQLEKSRLLSDRFSAERPKGSFSTLEIQRTEQGDSAMYLCASSLTAFEGGKGYTFGSGTRLTVV.

This rearrangement joins TRBV5-5 to TRBJ1-4; D remains ambiguous. CDR3 length: 16 residues. Trimming pared 7 bases from V and 5 bases from J, leaving 21 bases between. CDR1 SGHKS and CDR2 YYEKEE come from the germline V gene (reference sequence). This chain's CDR3 is CASHDNAGIRNEKLFF. The CDR3 coding sequence is TGTGCCAGCCATGACAACGCGGGGATCCGGAATGAAAAACTGTTTTTT.

The chain is built from TRBV5-1 and TRBJ2-7; D might be TRBD2 (6 bases). Deletions cut 7 bases from V and 0 bases from J, with 14 bases between. The CDR3 runs to 14 residues. Germline V gene data show CDR1 as SGHRS and CDR2 as YFSETQ. CDR3: CASRGTESSYEQYF. As DNA, the CDR3 is TGCGCCAGCCGCGGGACCGAGAGCTCCTACGAGCAGTACTTC. The whole variable domain, filled in from reference TRBV5-1 and TRBJ2-7, reads KAGVTQTPRYLIKTRGQQVTLSCSPISGHRSVSWYQQTPGQGLQFLFEYFSETQRNKGNFPGRFSGRQFSNSRSEMNVSTLELGDSALYLCASRGTESSYEQYFGPGTRLTVT.